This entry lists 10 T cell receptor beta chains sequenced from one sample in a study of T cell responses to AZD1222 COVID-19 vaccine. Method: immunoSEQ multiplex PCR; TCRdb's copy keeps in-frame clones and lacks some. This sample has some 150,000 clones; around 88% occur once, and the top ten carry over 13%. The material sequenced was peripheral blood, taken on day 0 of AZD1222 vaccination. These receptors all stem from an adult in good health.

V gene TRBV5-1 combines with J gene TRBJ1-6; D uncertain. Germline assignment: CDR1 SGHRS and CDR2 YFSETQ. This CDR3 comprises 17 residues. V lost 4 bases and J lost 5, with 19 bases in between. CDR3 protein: CASSMHVSWTDNSPLHF. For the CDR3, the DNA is TGCGCCAGCAGCATGCACGTATCCTGGACGGATAATTCACCCCTCCACTTT.

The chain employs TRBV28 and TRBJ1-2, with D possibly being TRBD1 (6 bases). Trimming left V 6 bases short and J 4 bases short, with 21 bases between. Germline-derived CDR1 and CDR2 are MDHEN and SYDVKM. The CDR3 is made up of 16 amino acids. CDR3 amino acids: CASSTGGGGRPYGYTF. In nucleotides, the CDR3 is TGTGCCAGCAGCACCGGAGGGGGGGGAAGGCCCTATGGCTACACCTTC.

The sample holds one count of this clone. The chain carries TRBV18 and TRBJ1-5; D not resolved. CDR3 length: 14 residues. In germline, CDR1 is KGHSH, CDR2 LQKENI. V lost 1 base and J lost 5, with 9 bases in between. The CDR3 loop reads CASSPRSGDQPQHF. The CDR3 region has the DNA TGTGCCAGCTCACCACGGAGTGGGGATCAGCCCCAGCATTTT.

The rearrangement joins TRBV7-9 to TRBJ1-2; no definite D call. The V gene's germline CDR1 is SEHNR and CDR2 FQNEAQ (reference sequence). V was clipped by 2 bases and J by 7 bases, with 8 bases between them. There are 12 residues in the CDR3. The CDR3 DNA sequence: TGTGCCAGCAGCTTAAGTTCGGGTGGCTACACCTTC. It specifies CASSLSSGGYTF.

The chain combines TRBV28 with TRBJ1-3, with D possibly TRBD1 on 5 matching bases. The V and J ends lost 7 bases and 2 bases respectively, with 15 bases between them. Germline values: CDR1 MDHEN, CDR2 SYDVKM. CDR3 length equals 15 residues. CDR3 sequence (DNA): TGTGCCAGCATTGATCTCAGGGCTGCTGGAAACACCATATATTTT. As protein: CASIDLRAAGNTIYF.

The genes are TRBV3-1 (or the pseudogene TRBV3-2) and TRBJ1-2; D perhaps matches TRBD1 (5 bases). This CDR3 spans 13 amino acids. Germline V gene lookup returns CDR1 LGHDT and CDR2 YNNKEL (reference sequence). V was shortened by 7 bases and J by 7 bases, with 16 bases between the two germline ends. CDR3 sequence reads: CASTLTALGGYTF. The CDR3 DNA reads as TGTGCCAGCACCCTGACAGCCCTCGGTGGCTACACCTTC.

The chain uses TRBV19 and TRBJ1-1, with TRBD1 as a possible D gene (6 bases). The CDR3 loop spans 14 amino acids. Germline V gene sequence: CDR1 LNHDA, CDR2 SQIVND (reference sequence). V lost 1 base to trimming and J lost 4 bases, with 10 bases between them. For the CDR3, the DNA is TGTGCCAGTAGTATAGTGCCGGGGGCCACTGAAGCTTTCTTT. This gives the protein CASSIVPGATEAFF.

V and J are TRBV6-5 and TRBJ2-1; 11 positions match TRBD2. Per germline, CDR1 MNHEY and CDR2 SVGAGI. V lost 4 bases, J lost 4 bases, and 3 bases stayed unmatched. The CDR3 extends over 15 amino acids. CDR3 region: CASSWLAGGYNEQFF. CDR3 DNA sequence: TGTGCCAGCAGTTGGTTAGCGGGGGGGTACAATGAGCAGTTCTTC.

DNA for the CDR3: TGTGCCAGCAGCTTAGTGGACCGAAACTACGAGCAGTACTTC. Encoded protein: CASSLVDRNYEQYF. The rearrangement joins TRBV7-2 to TRBJ2-7; D is uncertain. Germline values: CDR1 SGHTA, CDR2 FQGNSA. CDR3 length equals 14 residues. Trimming removed 1 base from V and 3 bases from J, with 10 bases in between.

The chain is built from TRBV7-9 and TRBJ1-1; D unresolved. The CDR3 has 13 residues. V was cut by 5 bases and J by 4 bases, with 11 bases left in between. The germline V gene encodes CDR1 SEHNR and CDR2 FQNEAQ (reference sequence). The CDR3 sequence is CASSPDVPTEAFF. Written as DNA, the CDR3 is TGTGCCAGCAGCCCGGATGTCCCCACTGAAGCTTTCTTT.